This TCR beta chain originates from a study of blood T cells in healthy people across ages. The trim removed 1 base at V and 0 bases at J, leaving 0 bases unmatched. The CDR3 is made up of 17 amino acids. Germline CDR1 reads LGHDT; CDR2 reads YNNKEL (reference sequence). The study isolated at least 6.5 million PBMCs from each sample. The authors ran a second PCR of about 6 to 11 cycles using a sample-barcoded 5' primer and a J-beta primer mix. TCRdb analysed the 5' RACE reads with MiXCR anew, one entry per CDR3 protein. The sample has more than 900,000 distinct CDR3 sequences, about 23% seen once. These same data were also listed under a study on T cells of mothers and their children.

The receptor was derived from a girl aged 2-10 years in good health. The sequenced sample was blood. The chain joins TRBV3-1 to TRBJ2-1; 13 bases line up with TRBD2. CDR3 protein: CASSQGTSGSSYNEQFF. The CDR3 nucleotides are TGTGCCAGCAGCCAAGGGACTAGCGGGAGCTCCTACAATGAGCAGTTCTTC.